Included here is one T cell receptor (beta chain) sequence, with context. Its antigen is as yet unknown. The sample originates from a study of T-cell reconstitution after alpha-beta-depleted transplantation in children. The CDR3 length is 16 residues. Unmatched junction bases numbered 6, after V lost 3 bases and J lost 4 bases. Per germline, CDR1 LGHDT and CDR2 YNNKEL (reference sequence). Unique molecular identifiers were built into the TCRbeta library. One entry per CDR3 protein results from TCRdb running MiXCR on the PCR reads. This table has about 830,000 distinct CDR3 sequences, about 15% appearing once. Study conclusions and caveats: The study reportedly traced alpha-beta T cells about two months after transplant to several hundred expanded graft clones.

The sample here was PBMCs, mostly from graft donor cells, taken 360 days after TCRalphabeta/CD19-depleted stem cell transplant. The origin of this receptor is a male patient between 10 and 17 years old who had a stem cell transplant for acute lymphoblastic leukemia, so the T cells may come from the graft donor. The chain recombines TRBV3-1 with TRBJ2-3; 11 positions agree with TRBD2. The CDR3 reads CASSQLAGGRPDTQYF. For the CDR3, the DNA is TGTGCCAGCAGCCAGCTAGCGGGAGGCCGCCCAGATACGCAGTATTTT.